These 23 T cell receptor beta chains were sequenced from one sample in a study of blood T cell repertoires in COVID-19. Some clones are missing from TCRdb's copy, which holds only in-frame ones; the method was immunoSEQ multiplex PCR. The sample has roughly 180,000 clones, approximately 80% seen once. The material sequenced was PBMCs or T cells enriched from blood (not recorded which). Every receptor here comes from a woman aged 55 to 70 who had recovered from COVID-19.

This clone was counted between two and nine times. The J gene is TRBJ2-7, the V gene TRBV18, with D perhaps matching TRBD2 (5 bases). Between the trimmed V and J ends, which lost 2 bases and 7 bases, there was a span of 15 bases. The CDR3 has 14 amino acids. CDR1 is KGHSH and CDR2 is LQKENI in the germline V gene. DNA of the CDR3: TGTGCCAGCTCACCAGTTCTAGCTTCCCCAGAGCAGTACTTC. It specifies CASSPVLASPEQYF.

This clone was seen more than once but under ten times. The chain employs TRBV5-1 and TRBJ1-4; 7 bases are shared with TRBD1. CDR1 is SGHRS and CDR2 is YFSETQ in the germline V gene. This CDR3 spans 15 amino acids. V lost 4 bases to trimming and J lost 4 bases; unmatched junction nucleotides: 7. This chain's CDR3 is CASSPPGQFNEKLFF. The CDR3 DNA sequence: TGCGCCAGCAGCCCGCCGGGACAGTTTAATGAAAAACTGTTTTTT. Looking up the rest from reference TRBV5-1 and TRBJ1-4 gives the full variable domain: KAGVTQTPRYLIKTRGQQVTLSCSPISGHRSVSWYQQTPGQGLQFLFEYFSETQRNKGNFPGRFSGRQFSNSRSEMNVSTLELGDSALYLCASSPPGQFNEKLFFGSGTQLSVL.

This chain connects TRBV29-1 to TRBJ1-2, with a possible D match to TRBD1 (5 bases). This CDR3 has 11 residues. The ends were cut back, 3 bases at V and 12 bases at J, with 14 bases in the middle. In germline, CDR1 is SQVTM, CDR2 ANQGSEA. The CDR3 bases are TGCAGCGTTGAGGACAAGGGAGGGGACACCTTC. Its translation: CSVEDKGGDTF. Full variable domain (remainder filled in from reference TRBV29-1 and TRBJ1-2): SAVISQKPSRDICQRGTSLTIQCQVDSQVTMMFWYRQQPGQSLTLIATANQGSEATYESGFVIDKFPISRPNLTFSTLTVSNMSPEDSSIYLCSVEDKGGDTFGSGTRLTVV.

This rearrangement joins TRBV9 to TRBJ2-7, with D possibly TRBD2 on 5 matching bases. The V gene lost 4 bases and the J gene lost 6 bases, with 20 bases spanning the gap. The CDR3 runs 15 residues. The germline V gene has CDR1 SGDLS and CDR2 YYNGEE. CDR3 residues: CASSPREVSTPEQYF. For the CDR3, the DNA is TGTGCCAGCAGCCCACGGGAAGTATCCACGCCCGAGCAGTACTTC.

This chain connects TRBV19 to TRBJ2-1; 7 bases line up with TRBD1. The J segment lost 9 bases and the V segment lost 3 bases, leaving 5 bases of the junction unmatched. The CDR3 totals 13 residues. Germline CDR1 is LNHDA and CDR2 is SQIVND (reference sequence). CDR3 sequence reads: CASSMAPGGEQFF. CDR3 nucleotides: TGTGCCAGTAGTATGGCCCCAGGGGGTGAGCAGTTCTTC.

This clone was found once. The rearrangement joins TRBV2 to TRBJ2-1; the match to TRBD1 covers 9 bases. From germline, CDR1 is SNHLY and CDR2 FYNNEI. V trimming: 6 bases; J trimming: 7 bases; junction bases outside the gene matches: 4. The CDR3 is made up of 13 amino acids. DNA for the CDR3: TGTGCCAGCAGGAGGGGGACAGGGAATGAGCAGTTCTTC. Translating it yields CASRRGTGNEQFF.

This clone was found once. The chain is built from TRBV5-1 and TRBJ1-2; D not resolved. The germline V gene has CDR1 SGHRS and CDR2 YFSETQ. V was shortened by 3 bases and J by 5 bases, with 5 bases between the two germline ends. The CDR3 extends over 11 amino acids. The CDR3 region is CASSSGYGYTF. DNA for the CDR3: TGCGCCAGCAGCTCAGGATATGGCTACACCTTC.

The V and J genes are TRBV18 and TRBJ1-2, with 7 bases lining up with TRBD1. Germline V gene data show CDR1 as KGHSH and CDR2 as LQKENI. The CDR3 length is 13 residues. J gave up 2 bases and V 6 bases, and 3 bases lay outside the gene matches. The CDR3 DNA follows: TGTGCCAGCTCCCAGGGGGAGAACTATGGCTACACCTTC. It translates to CASSQGENYGYTF.

The chain recombines TRBV6-5 with TRBJ1-1; TRBD1 agrees at 8 bases. The germline gives CDR1 MNHEY, CDR2 SVGAGI. This CDR3 region has 15 residues. Trimming took 10 bases from V and 7 from J; bases not matched to a gene: 17. CDR3 residues: CAIGASTGVPYEAFF. In DNA, the CDR3 is TGTGCCATCGGCGCCTCGACAGGGGTTCCCTATGAAGCTTTCTTT.

The rearrangement links TRBV18 to TRBJ2-7; TRBD2 might be the D (5 bases). V lost 4 bases, J lost 1 base, and 14 bases lay in between. There are 15 residues in the CDR3. Germline V gene lookup returns CDR1 KGHSH and CDR2 LQKENI. Written as DNA, the CDR3 is TGTGCCAGCTCACTTCACTGGGGAGATTCCTACGAGCAGTACTTC. Translation: CASSLHWGDSYEQYF.

The chain links TRBV28 to TRBJ2-5; 9 bases are a match to TRBD1. Germline assignment: CDR1 MDHEN and CDR2 SYDVKM. The J segment lost 9 bases and the V segment lost 4 bases, leaving 9 bases of the junction unmatched. The CDR3 sequence is 14 residues long. CDR3 nucleotide sequence: TGTGCCAGCAGTTCAAGGGACAGGGAATGGGCCCAGTACTTC. This gives the protein CASSSRDREWAQYF.

This clone appeared once. This chain uses TRBV7-2 with TRBJ2-5, with 8 bases fitting TRBD1. This CDR3 comprises 15 residues. J was trimmed by 2 bases and V by 0 bases; bases with no gene match: 2. The germline gives CDR1 SGHTA, CDR2 FQGNSA. Here the CDR3 DNA reads TGTGCCAGCAGCTTAGCGGGGACAGGTCAAGAGACCCAGTACTTC. Translating it yields CASSLAGTGQETQYF.

The genes are TRBV30 and TRBJ1-2, with unresolved D. Germline CDR1 GTSNPN, CDR2 SVGIG (reference sequence). V was shortened by 0 bases and J by 2 bases, with 7 bases between the two germline ends. This CDR3 contains 13 residues. The CDR3 region is CAWSVLKNYGYTF. In nucleotides, the CDR3 is TGTGCCTGGAGTGTACTTAAAAACTATGGCTACACCTTC.

This chain joins TRBV7-9 and TRBJ2-7, with TRBD1 identical over 7 bases. The germline V gene encodes CDR1 SEHNR and CDR2 FQNEAQ (reference sequence). The V segment lost 4 bases and the J segment 0 bases; nucleotides outside the gene matches: 3. The CDR3 spans 14 residues. The CDR3 DNA reads as TGTGCCAGCAGCTGGACAGGCTACTCCTACGAGCAGTACTTC. Translated: CASSWTGYSYEQYF. The whole variable domain, remainder taken from reference TRBV7-9 and TRBJ2-7, is DTGVSQNPRHKITKRGQNVTFRCDPISEHNRLYWYRQTLGQGPEFLTYFQNEAQLEKSRLLSDRFSAERPKGSFSTLEIQRTEQGDSAMYLCASSWTGYSYEQYFGPGTRLTVT.

This clone is a singleton in its sample. The chain is built from TRBV28 and TRBJ2-5; TRBD2 agrees at 8 bases. The CDR3 consists of 15 residues. Germline V gene sequence: CDR1 MDHEN, CDR2 SYDVKM. The V and J ends lost 2 bases and 5 bases, in that order; junction bases with no gene match: 7. CDR3 sequence: CASSLSGSAGETQYF. The CDR3 DNA is TGTGCCAGCAGTTTAAGCGGGAGTGCCGGGGAGACCCAGTACTTC.

The genes are TRBV7-9 and TRBJ2-3; the D gene is possibly TRBD2 (5 bases). Germline values: CDR1 SEHNR, CDR2 FQNEAQ (reference sequence). The CDR3 extends over 13 amino acids. Deletions cut 2 bases from V and 5 bases from J, with 8 bases between. This chain's CDR3 is CASSLTGIDTQYF. CDR3 coding DNA: TGTGCCAGCAGCTTAACGGGGATAGATACGCAGTATTTT.

CDR3 DNA: TGCGCCAGCAGCTTGGCCGAGGATCAGCCCCAGCATTTT. Translating gives CASSLAEDQPQHF. The genes are TRBV5-1 and TRBJ1-5, with unresolved D. Trimming removed 0 bases from V and 5 bases from J, with 6 bases in between. CDR1 is SGHRS, CDR2 YFSETQ, per germline. The CDR3 loop spans 13 amino acids.

The chain couples TRBV2 to TRBJ1-2; TRBD1 is a possible D gene (6 bases). The germline V and J ends were trimmed by 2 bases and 11 bases, with 18 bases remaining between them. The CDR3 runs to 14 residues. Germline lookup yields CDR1 SNHLY and CDR2 FYNNEI. The CDR3 protein is CASSENRDNRGYTF. The CDR3 region has the DNA TGTGCCAGCAGTGAAAACCGGGACAATAGAGGGTACACCTTC.

The rearrangement uses TRBV19 and TRBJ2-7; possible D gene TRBD1, 6 bases. CDR1 is LNHDA, CDR2 SQIVND, per germline (reference sequence). CDR3 length: 14 amino acids. The V gene lost 7 bases and the J gene lost 1 base, with 14 bases spanning the gap. The CDR3 region has the DNA TGTGCCAGTACCTACCGGGACACGTCCTACGAGCAGTACTTC. It yields the protein CASTYRDTSYEQYF. The full variable domain, completed using reference TRBV19 and TRBJ2-7, is DGGITQSPKYLFRKEGQNVTLSCEQNLNHDAMYWYRQDPGQGLRLIYYSQIVNDFQKGDIAEGYSVSREKKESFPLTVTSAQKNPTAFYLCASTYRDTSYEQYFGPGTRLTVT.

The V call is TRBV7-8, the J call TRBJ2-7; tentatively, D is TRBD2 (7 bases). CDR1 is SGHVS, CDR2 FQNEAQ, per germline. The CDR3 loop spans 15 amino acids. V lost 0 bases to trimming and J lost 0 bases, with 9 bases between them. As DNA, the CDR3 is TGTGCCAGCAGCTTAGCCGGGGGGCCCTCCTACGAGCAGTACTTC. Its protein product is CASSLAGGPSYEQYF.

This chain links TRBV6-1 with TRBJ1-2; D ambiguous. Deletions cut 2 bases from V and 7 bases from J, with 20 bases between. This CDR3 spans 16 amino acids. Germline values: CDR1 MNHNS, CDR2 SASEGT. CDR3 protein: CASSEHPSGTLSGYTF. DNA of the CDR3: TGTGCCAGCAGTGAACACCCCAGTGGCACGCTCTCTGGCTACACCTTC.

The chain uses TRBV28 and TRBJ2-1, with 9 bases matching TRBD2. The CDR3 loop spans 16 amino acids. Trimming removed 6 bases from V and 7 bases from J; junction bases left unmatched: 13. Per the germline V gene, CDR1 is MDHEN and CDR2 is SYDVKM. CDR3 loop: CASSQAASGMQNEQFF. DNA of the CDR3: TGTGCCAGCAGCCAGGCGGCTAGCGGGATGCAAAATGAGCAGTTCTTC.

The V gene is TRBV7-3, the J gene TRBJ2-2; D might be TRBD2 (5 bases). The germline V gene encodes CDR1 SGHTA and CDR2 FQGTGA. Deletions cut 3 bases from V and 7 bases from J, with 9 bases between. This CDR3 comprises 13 residues. CDR3 loop: CASSFLRGGELFF. The DNA for the CDR3 is TGTGCCAGCAGCTTCCTCCGGGGCGGGGAGCTGTTTTTT. The complete variable domain, with remaining parts taken from reference TRBV7-3 and TRBJ2-2, reads GAGVSQTPSNKVTEKGKYVELRCDPISGHTALYWYRQSLGQGPEFLIYFQGTGAADDSGLPNDRFFAVRPEGSVSTLKIQRTERGDSAVYLCASSFLRGGELFFGEGSRLTVL.